This TCR beta chain was captured by sequencing in a study of blood T cells in healthy people across ages. Details on this clonotype: Its antigen is currently unknown.

The CDR3 is 18 amino acids. The germline V gene encodes CDR1 SEHNR and CDR2 FQNEAQ (reference sequence). V lost 3 bases, J lost 5 bases, and 12 bases stayed unmatched. A J-beta primer mix and a sample-barcoded 5' primer were used in a second PCR of about 6 to 12 cycles. Samples each returned at least 3 million CDR3-containing paired-end reads. TCRdb called the 5' RACE reads again in MiXCR, with one record for every CDR3 protein. The sample has 1.5 million to 2 million distinct CDR3 sequences; roughly 32% are singletons. Whole-study results and caveats: Long-lived donors had more naive CD4+ cells and higher diversity than aged donors. Unsorted PBMCs prevented conclusive naive versus antigen-experienced comparison.

The sequence was obtained from a woman aged 30 to 39 in good health. Sequenced sample: blood. The V gene is TRBV7-9, the J gene TRBJ2-5, with 13 bases identical to TRBD2. DNA of the CDR3: TGTGCCAGCAGCTTGACTAGCGGGGGGACCCTTACCCGGGAGACCCAGTACTTC. Protein sequence: CASSLTSGGTLTRETQYF.